This TCR beta chain is drawn from a study of yellow fever vaccine responses in identical twins. Findings and limits, study-wide: Twins reportedly had a vaccine T cell response that seemed partly convergent, partly personalized.

To note about this clonotype: Its antigen remains unknown.

Germline V gene data show CDR1 as LNHDA and CDR2 as SQIVND (reference sequence). Between the trimmed V and J ends, which lost 3 bases and 3 bases, there was a span of 9 bases. This CDR3 is built from 14 residues. Using its own MiXCR run on the RT-PCR reads, TCRdb lists one record per CDR3 protein. The table has 35,000 or so distinct CDR3 sequences, almost 60% seen once. The receptor was isolated from a woman between 18 and 30 years old who received the yellow fever vaccine. The gene calls are TRBV19 and TRBJ1-5; D is ambiguous. Here the sequenced sample was T cells from blood (PBMCs), unsorted or a sorted subset (not recorded which), taken before or after yellow fever vaccination (not recorded which). CDR3 sequence: CASSITANNQPQHF. The DNA of the CDR3 is TGTGCCAGTAGTATCACGGCCAACAATCAGCCCCAGCATTTT.